Presented here are 16 T cell receptor beta chains from one specimen sequenced in a study of PD-1 blockade in classical Hodgkin lymphoma. All patients experienced relapse after autologous stem cell transplantation, and brentuximab vedotin exposure was variable. Using immunoSEQ multiplex PCR, the repertoire was profiled, and TCRdb retains in-frame clones only, with some absent. The sample has around 150,000 clones, about four fifths seen once; the top ten hold roughly 9.8%. This specimen was peripheral blood mononuclear cells (PBMCs), taken before the second cycle of nivolumab. The receptors were gathered from a human donor with classical Hodgkin lymphoma.

The rearrangement joins TRBV10-3 to TRBJ2-1; D may be TRBD2 (5 bases). The CDR3 has 12 amino acids. Germline CDR1 reads ENHRY; CDR2 reads SYGVKD. Trimming pared 3 bases from V and 9 bases from J, leaving 9 bases between. The CDR3 sequence is CAISDGVAEQFF. CDR3 nucleotide sequence: TGTGCCATCAGTGACGGGGTGGCTGAGCAGTTCTTC.

V usage is TRBV7-8 and J usage is TRBJ1-6; D perhaps matches TRBD1 (6 bases). CDR3 length: 20 residues. Trimming pared 1 base from V and 1 base from J, leaving 20 bases between. The germline V gene encodes CDR1 SGHVS and CDR2 FQNEAQ. The chain's CDR3 is CASSLDPDSKSRSYNSPLHF. Here the CDR3 DNA reads TGTGCCAGCAGCTTAGACCCGGACAGTAAAAGTAGGTCCTATAATTCACCCCTCCACTTT. Supplemented by reference TRBV7-8 and TRBJ1-6, the full variable domain reads GAGVSQSPRYKVAKRGQDVALRCDPISGHVSLFWYQQALGQGPEFLTYFQNEAQLDKSGLPSDRFFAERPEGSVSTLKIQRTQQEDSAVYLCASSLDPDSKSRSYNSPLHFGNGTRLTVT.

The chain links TRBV27 to TRBJ2-4; TRBD2 matches 8 bases. The CDR3 spans 15 residues. J was trimmed by 4 bases and V by 5 bases; bases with no gene match: 7. Germline assignment: CDR1 MNHEY and CDR2 SMNVEV (reference sequence). The CDR3, as DNA: TGTGCCAGCAGTCCCCCCGGGGGGGTTAAAAACATTCAGTACTTC. Its translation: CASSPPGGVKNIQYF.

Notes on this clone: A read error may explain this, as a much larger clone is one base away. The J gene is TRBJ1-1, the V gene TRBV2; no clear D gene. Germline V lookup: CDR1 SNHLY, CDR2 FYNNEI. Trimming removed 5 bases from V and 1 base from J, with 2 bases in between. The CDR3 spans 11 residues. CDR3 sequence reads: CASSQNTEAFF. CDR3 nucleotides: TGTGCCAGCAGTCAGAACACTGAAGCTTTCTTT.

The genes are TRBV30 and TRBJ2-2; the D gene could be TRBD1 or TRBD2 (6 bases each). This CDR3 comprises 17 residues. Germline assignment: CDR1 GTSNPN and CDR2 SVGIG (reference sequence). Trimming cost V 5 bases and J 7 bases, with 26 bases left between them. Written as DNA, the CDR3 is TGTGCCTGGCAACTCTGGGTCACAGGGAGGACTGGCGGGGAGCTGTTTTTT. Translating it yields CAWQLWVTGRTGGELFF.

Many counts were recorded for this clone. The chain recombines TRBV5-4 with TRBJ2-7, with a possible D match to TRBD1 (5 bases). V lost 5 bases and J lost 6, with 21 bases in between. Germline V gives CDR1 SGHNT, CDR2 YYREEE (reference sequence). CDR3 size: 15 residues. The CDR3 nucleotides read TGTGCCAGCAGGTCGTACGACAGATCCTCCCTCGAGCAGTACTTC. The encoded protein is CASRSYDRSSLEQYF.

The count of this clone is one. The V call is TRBV19, the J call TRBJ2-4, with D unclear. Germline V gene sequence: CDR1 LNHDA, CDR2 SQIVND (reference sequence). V was trimmed by 1 base and J by 3 bases, leaving 1 base between them. This CDR3 contains 12 residues. The CDR3 region is CASSIVKNIQYF. Here the CDR3 DNA reads TGTGCCAGTAGTATAGTCAAAAACATTCAGTACTTC.

Here the CDR3 reads CASSPRDLFGYEQYF. In nucleotides, the CDR3 is TGCGCCAGCAGCCCTAGGGACCTCTTTGGGTACGAGCAGTACTTC. This chain links TRBV4-1 with TRBJ2-7; TRBD1 or TRBD2 may be the D gene (5 bases each). V shed 4 bases and J shed 4 bases, with 17 bases lying between them. Germline CDR1 is MGHRA and CDR2 is YSYEKL. This CDR3 has 15 residues.

This clone was recorded once. The genes are TRBV11-2 and TRBJ2-1; 9 bases match TRBD2. With V trimmed by 5 bases and J by 7 bases, 15 bases remained unmatched. CDR3 length equals 17 residues. Germline CDR1 SGHAT, CDR2 FQNNGV. The CDR3 protein is CASSPGWREGHKNEQFF. CDR3 nucleotide sequence: TGTGCCAGCAGCCCCGGGTGGCGGGAGGGTCATAAGAATGAGCAGTTCTTC.

This clone was observed a handful of times. The rearrangement uses TRBV20-1 and TRBJ1-2; D uncertain. V lost 3 bases to trimming and J lost 3 bases, with 5 bases between them. The CDR3 has 11 amino acids. Per germline, CDR1 DFQATT and CDR2 SNEGSKA (reference sequence). The CDR3 nucleotides are TGCAGTGCTAGGGTGGACTATGGCTACACCTTC. Its protein product is CSARVDYGYTF.

This chain joins TRBV7-2 and TRBJ2-3; tentative D call: TRBD2 (6 bases). Germline V CDR1 and CDR2: SGHTA, FQGNSA. Trimming removed 3 bases at V and 5 bases at J, with 18 bases between. The CDR3 extends over 16 amino acids. CDR3 bases: TGTGCCAGCAGCTTTTCGTCGGCGGGAACTCGAGATACGCAGTATTTT. Translated, it gives CASSFSSAGTRDTQYF.

The table lists this clone with a few counts. The chain employs TRBV27 and TRBJ1-4, with D possibly being TRBD1 (5 bases). Deletions cut 8 bases from V and 4 bases from J, with 17 bases between. Germline CDR1 is MNHEY and CDR2 is SMNVEV (reference sequence). This CDR3 is built from 15 residues. The CDR3 coding sequence is TGTGCCAGCTCCCTTCACGGGACGGATAATGAAAAACTGTTTTTT. The encoded protein is CASSLHGTDNEKLFF. Complete variable domain (other parts from reference TRBV27 and TRBJ1-4): EAQVTQNPRYLITVTGKKLTVTCSQNMNHEYMSWYRQDPGLGLRQIYYSMNVEVTDKGDVPEGYKVSRKEKRNFPLILESPSPNQTSLYFCASSLHGTDNEKLFFGSGTQLSVL.

The chain uses TRBV7-8 and TRBJ1-5; TRBD1 agrees at 8 bases. The CDR3 covers 18 residues. Per germline, CDR1 SGHVS and CDR2 FQNEAQ. V trimming: 2 bases; J trimming: 2 bases; junction bases outside the gene matches: 11. Written as DNA, the CDR3 is TGTGCCAGCAGCTTATTCAGGGGGCGCGGGTATGGCAATCAGCCCCAGCATTTT. Translation: CASSLFRGRGYGNQPQHF.

In regard to this clone: The junction and the germline gene differ at one end; a read error may be behind it. The V and J genes are TRBV6-5 and TRBJ2-7; 7 bases are a match to TRBD1. CDR1 and CDR2 (germline): MNHEY, SVGAGI. This CDR3 has 12 amino acids. The CDR3: CTSRDSRYEQYF. CDR3 nucleotides: TGCACCTCCCGGGACAGCCGCTACGAGCAGTACTTC.

This clone was detected once. The chain uses TRBV6-5 and TRBJ2-5, with TRBD1 matching over 7 bases. CDR1 and CDR2 from the germline V gene are MNHEY and SVGAGI. J gave up 9 bases and V 5 bases, and 15 bases lay outside the gene matches. CDR3 size: 15 residues. CDR3 in amino acids: CASSLYRGPGVAQYF. The CDR3, as DNA: TGTGCCAGCAGTCTATACAGGGGTCCGGGTGTGGCCCAGTACTTC.

This clone was seen a few times. The rearrangement uses TRBV7-2 and TRBJ1-1, with a possible D match to TRBD1 (6 bases). The CDR3 is 14 amino acids. In germline, CDR1 is SGHTA, CDR2 FQGNSA. Deletions cut 5 bases from V and 0 bases from J, with 10 bases between. CDR3 bases: TGTGCCAGCAGCCCCCGGGGGCTGAACACTGAAGCTTTCTTT. Translation gives CASSPRGLNTEAFF.